This T cell receptor (beta chain) was sequenced in a study of cytomegalovirus exposure and HLA in healthy donors. General observations from the study: Exclusion as indistinguishable affected some V segments, including TRBV6-2 and TRBV6-3.

PCR used 60 Vbeta primers and 13 Jbeta primers. TCRdb keeps only in-frame clones here, not all; method: immunoSEQ multiplex PCR. The table includes about 180,000 clones, roughly 78% detected once. This clone was observed a handful of times. The antigen remains undetermined. CDR1 and CDR2 from the germline V gene are SNHLY and FYNNEI. The junction had 19 bases not matched to a gene; V was cut back by 5 bases and J by 5 bases. The CDR3 consists of 18 residues. The material sequenced was PBMCs. This clonotype was obtained from a woman in her thirties in good health and CMV-seronegative. The chain links TRBV2 to TRBJ2-7, with 9 bases lining up with TRBD1. The CDR3 loop is CASSFRDRAVDSRHEQYF. The CDR3 coding sequence is TGTGCCAGCAGTTTCCGGGACAGGGCCGTCGACTCGAGACACGAGCAGTACTTC.